The 15 T cell receptor beta chains presented below share a single source sample, sequenced in a study of PD-L1 blockade in urothelial cancer. Time point noted: pretreatment peripheral blood. The table came from immunoSEQ multiplex PCR; TCRdb's copy has only in-frame clones and leaves some out. The table has tens of thousands of clones, 80% to 85% seen once. The material sequenced was PBMCs, taken around atezolizumab (anti-PD-L1) treatment. These receptors all stem from a man aged 60-69 years with urothelial cancer.

The chain couples TRBV6-5 to TRBJ2-7, with D unclear. V was shortened by 0 bases and J by 2 bases, with 11 bases between the two germline ends. Germline CDR1 reads MNHEY; CDR2 reads SVGAGI. The CDR3 extends over 15 amino acids. The CDR3 is CASSYSTAGTYEQYF. In DNA, the CDR3 is TGTGCCAGCAGTTACTCGACGGCAGGTACCTACGAGCAGTACTTC.

The V and J genes are TRBV19 and TRBJ2-1; D might be TRBD2 (6 bases). CDR1 is LNHDA and CDR2 is SQIVND in the germline V gene (reference sequence). The CDR3 has 14 residues. Trimming removed 1 base at V and 4 bases at J, with 8 bases between. The CDR3 here is CASSIVAEYNEQFF. DNA for the CDR3: TGTGCCAGTAGTATAGTAGCGGAGTACAATGAGCAGTTCTTC. The full variable domain, completed using reference TRBV19 and TRBJ2-1, is DGGITQSPKYLFRKEGQNVTLSCEQNLNHDAMYWYRQDPGQGLRLIYYSQIVNDFQKGDIAEGYSVSREKKESFPLTVTSAQKNPTAFYLCASSIVAEYNEQFFGPGTRLTVL.

CDR3 nucleotides: TGTGCCAGCAGAGGACTTTTTACCTACGAGCAGTACTTC. This encodes CASRGLFTYEQYF. The chain is built from TRBV6-1 and TRBJ2-7; the D gene is possibly TRBD2 (5 bases). Trimming shortened V by 6 bases and J by 2 bases, and 11 bases separated the two germline ends. This CDR3 comprises 13 residues. The germline V gene has CDR1 MNHNS and CDR2 SASEGT.

Only a few counts were recorded for this clone. The chain combines TRBV11-2 with TRBJ2-7, with a possible D match to TRBD2 (6 bases). Germline V gene sequence: CDR1 SGHAT, CDR2 FQNNGV. Trimming removed 4 bases at V and 0 bases at J, with 13 bases between. This CDR3 comprises 15 residues. The CDR3 bases are TGTGCCAGCAGCTCAGAACTAGCAGCCTCCTACGAGCAGTACTTC. This codes for CASSSELAASYEQYF.

The rearrangement links TRBV5-3 to TRBJ1-5; D remains ambiguous. TRBV5-3 is flagged as an ORF with uncertain function. The CDR3 sequence is 13 residues long. V was shortened by 2 bases and J by 7 bases, with 10 bases between the two germline ends. CDR3 sequence (DNA): TGTGCCAGAAGCTTTATGGGGAGGCAGCCCCAGCATTTT. Its translation: CARSFMGRQPQHF.

This clone has only one observation. CDR3 nucleotide sequence: TGTGCCAGCAGCTTGCCTAGCGGGGGGGCCGAAGGGACCGGGGAGCTGTTTTTT. Translating gives CASSLPSGGAEGTGELFF. The chain couples TRBV5-4 to TRBJ2-2, with TRBD2 matching 12 bases. The CDR3 length is 18 residues. Germline values: CDR1 SGHNT, CDR2 YYREEE (reference sequence). The V segment lost 1 base and the J segment 5 bases; nucleotides outside the gene matches: 9.

The genes are TRBV2 and TRBJ1-5, with D perhaps TRBD1 (5 bases). Trimming pared 4 bases from V and 4 bases from J, leaving 14 bases between. This CDR3 spans 15 amino acids. Germline CDR1 SNHLY, CDR2 FYNNEI. CDR3 sequence (DNA): TGTGCCAGCAGTGGCGGGGCTCCTAATAATCAGCCCCAGCATTTT. Protein product: CASSGGAPNNQPQHF. Variable domain in full (rest from reference TRBV2 and TRBJ1-5): EPEVTQTPSHQVTQMGQEVILRCVPISNHLYFYWYRQILGQKVEFLVSFYNNEISEKSEIFDDQFSVERPDGSNFTLKIRSTKLEDSAMYFCASSGGAPNNQPQHFGDGTRLSIL.

The genes are TRBV6-1 and TRBJ1-1, with D unresolved. Germline lookup yields CDR1 MNHNS and CDR2 SASEGT. V was shortened by 10 bases and J by 3 bases, with 9 bases between the two germline ends. The CDR3 contains 11 residues. CDR3 region: CATLSDTEAFF. DNA of the CDR3: TGTGCCACCCTGTCTGACACTGAAGCTTTCTTT.

The chain has TRBV7-9 and TRBJ2-5; D uncertain. V lost 3 bases, J lost 1 base, and 9 bases lay in between. CDR3 length equals 14 residues. Germline loops: CDR1 SEHNR, CDR2 FQNEAQ (reference sequence). The CDR3 sequence is CASSFRSLQETQYF. The CDR3 nucleotides are TGTGCCAGCAGCTTTAGGAGCCTCCAAGAGACCCAGTACTTC.

The chain couples TRBV23-1 to TRBJ1-3, with D perhaps matching TRBD1 (5 bases). TRBV23-1 is flagged as an ORF with uncertain function. This CDR3 spans 14 amino acids. The V end was cut by 9 bases, the J end by 0 bases, with 12 bases between. The CDR3 is CARKDTSSGNTIYF. The CDR3 coding sequence is TGCGCCAGGAAGGACACAAGCTCTGGAAACACCATATATTTT.

The J gene is TRBJ1-1, the V gene TRBV29-1, with TRBD1 as a possible D gene (5 bases). The CDR3 covers 13 residues. V lost 5 bases and J lost 1, with 11 bases in between. Germline CDR1 and CDR2: SQVTM and ANQGSEA. CDR3 sequence: CSVSTQGNTEAFF. The CDR3 nucleotides are TGCAGCGTTAGTACCCAGGGGAACACTGAAGCTTTCTTT.

This chain links TRBV5-1 with TRBJ2-7, with a possible D match to TRBD1 (6 bases). The CDR3 is 14 amino acids. Germline lookup yields CDR1 SGHRS and CDR2 YFSETQ. V lost 4 bases to trimming and J lost 2 bases, with 13 bases between them. CDR3 nucleotides: TGCGCCAGCAGCCCGCCCGGACAGCCCTACGAGCAGTACTTC. Protein: CASSPPGQPYEQYF.

V and J are TRBV29-1 and TRBJ2-7, with a tentative D call TRBD2 (5 bases). The CDR3 has 12 amino acids. With 3 bases removed from V and 12 bases from J, the gap between germline ends came to 18 bases. CDR1 and CDR2 (germline): SQVTM, ANQGSEA. The CDR3 DNA reads as TGCAGCGTTGAGGGGAGTGGAAGGAGCGTGTACTTC. Translated, it gives CSVEGSGRSVYF.

Details on this clone: Within the sample, other DNA sequences also encode this same CDR3. The chain uses TRBV7-9 and TRBJ2-7; D gene uncertain. This CDR3 contains 11 residues. Looked up from germline, CDR1 is SEHNR and CDR2 is FQNEAQ (reference sequence). With 8 bases removed from V and 2 bases from J, the gap between germline ends came to 7 bases. The CDR3 region is CASSSAYEQYF. In nucleotides, the CDR3 is TGTGCCAGCTCTTCGGCCTACGAGCAGTACTTC.

This chain links TRBV5-4 with TRBJ2-5; the match to TRBD1 covers 9 bases. This CDR3 is 17 amino acids long. Germline CDR1 SGHNT, CDR2 YYREEE (reference sequence). V lost 3 bases to trimming and J lost 4 bases; unmatched junction nucleotides: 13. The CDR3 DNA sequence: TGTGCCAGCAGCTCCTACCCCGGGACAGGGACCGCAGAGACCCAGTACTTC. Amino acids: CASSSYPGTGTAETQYF.